Below, 29 T cell receptor beta chains from the same sample are listed, as sequenced in a study of shared clonotypes between healthy human individuals. The table came from immunoSEQ multiplex PCR; TCRdb's copy has only in-frame clones and leaves some out. The sample comprises roughly 2.4 million clones, approximately 94% of which are singletons, and about 0.13% rests with the top ten. Input material: naive CD4+ T cells sorted from blood. As to subset: CD45RA+ positively selected. These TCRs come from a man in his late teens or twenties in good health.

Regarding this clone: The same CDR3 also results from other DNA sequences found in this sample. V and J are TRBV2 and TRBJ1-1; D is perhaps TRBD1 (5 bases). The CDR3 runs 13 residues. V shed 5 bases and J shed 2 bases, with 9 bases lying between them. Per the germline V gene, CDR1 is SNHLY and CDR2 is FYNNEI. CDR3 region: CASSPTVNTEAFF. Here the CDR3 DNA reads TGTGCCAGCAGTCCGACAGTCAACACTGAAGCTTTCTTT.

The CDR3 nucleotides are TGTGCCAGCAAGAAAGGGATCACAGATACGCAGTATTTT. Its translation is CASKKGITDTQYF. The J gene is TRBJ2-3, the V gene TRBV28; no definite D call. This CDR3 has 13 residues. Trimming took off 7 bases at V and 2 bases at J, with 10 bases between the two ends. Germline loops: CDR1 MDHEN, CDR2 SYDVKM.

CDR3 sequence: CASSRDREGGELFF. The CDR3 DNA follows: TGTGCCAGCAGCCGGGACAGGGAGGGCGGGGAGCTGTTTTTT. The chain is built from TRBV14 and TRBJ2-2; 9 bases are shared with TRBD1. J lost 7 bases, V lost 4 bases, and 4 bases had no gene match. Germline V gene data show CDR1 as SGHDN and CDR2 as FVKESK. There are 14 residues in the CDR3.

As to this clone: Within the sample, other DNA sequences also encode this same CDR3. The chain has TRBV11-2 and TRBJ2-7, with D perhaps TRBD1 or TRBD2 (5 bases each). There are 14 residues in the CDR3. V gave up 1 base and J gave up 3 bases, with 10 bases separating them. Germline CDR1 and CDR2: SGHAT and FQNNGV. The CDR3 protein is CASSLAGTSYEQYF. Here the CDR3 DNA reads TGTGCCAGCAGCTTAGCAGGGACCAGCTACGAGCAGTACTTC.

The chain links TRBV18 to TRBJ2-3; 7 bases align to TRBD1. J lost 4 bases, V lost 0 bases, and 4 bases had no gene match. Germline values: CDR1 KGHSH, CDR2 LQKENI. CDR3 length equals 15 residues. Here the CDR3 DNA reads TGTGCCAGCTCACCACCGGGACAGAAACCAGATACGCAGTATTTT. This encodes CASSPPGQKPDTQYF. The variable domain in full, with the rest retrieved from reference TRBV18 and TRBJ2-3, is NAGVMQNPRHLVRRRGQEARLRCSPMKGHSHVYWYRQLPEEGLKFMVYLQKENIIDESGMPKERFSAEFPKEGPSILRIQQVVRGDSAAYFCASSPPGQKPDTQYFGPGTRLTVL.

This chain links TRBV30 with TRBJ1-6; 11 bases map to TRBD1. Trimming removed 2 bases from V and 10 bases from J; junction bases left unmatched: 4. The CDR3 totals 14 residues. From germline, CDR1 is GTSNPN and CDR2 SVGIG (reference sequence). CDR3 DNA: TGTGCCTGGAGTATGGGACAGGGGGGCTCACCCCTCCACTTT. Translated, it gives CAWSMGQGGSPLHF.

This chain connects TRBV7-2 to TRBJ2-2; 10 bases match TRBD2. V was clipped by 5 bases and J by 0 bases; unmatched bases: 3. Germline V gene sequence: CDR1 SGHTA, CDR2 FQGNSA. This CDR3 comprises 16 residues. CDR3 region: CASSPGLAANTGELFF. CDR3 nucleotide sequence: TGTGCCAGCAGCCCCGGACTAGCGGCGAACACCGGGGAGCTGTTTTTT.

The count of this clone is one. The V gene is TRBV5-1, the J gene TRBJ2-7; TRBD1 matches at 10 bases. Germline loops: CDR1 SGHRS, CDR2 YFSETQ. The ends lost 6 bases at V and 6 bases at J; junction bases unmatched: 9. The CDR3 consists of 14 residues. The CDR3 DNA follows: TGCGCCAGCAACGGGGGACAGGGGACTTCCGAGCAGTACTTC. Residues: CASNGGQGTSEQYF.

CDR3 residues: CASSLSGADTEAFF. The CDR3 nucleotides are TGTGCCAGCAGCTTGAGTGGGGCGGACACTGAAGCTTTCTTT. The V call is TRBV6-5, the J call TRBJ1-1, with a weak D call TRBD1 (5 bases). The ends were cut back, 6 bases at V and 3 bases at J, with 14 bases in the middle. Germline CDR1 MNHEY, CDR2 SVGAGI. This CDR3 region has 14 residues.

V is TRBV13 and J is TRBJ2-5; D unresolved. Germline CDR1 PRHDT, CDR2 FYEKMQ (reference sequence). The germline V and J ends were trimmed by 6 bases and 2 bases, with 10 bases remaining between them. There are 13 residues in the CDR3. CDR3 amino acids: CASRRNLQETQYF. The CDR3 DNA follows: TGTGCCAGCAGAAGAAATTTACAAGAGACCCAGTACTTC.

V and J are TRBV2 and TRBJ1-2; TRBD1 matches at 9 bases. V lost 7 bases to trimming and J lost 6 bases; unmatched junction nucleotides: 12. The germline V gene encodes CDR1 SNHLY and CDR2 FYNNEI. This CDR3 has 15 residues. In nucleotides, the CDR3 is TGTGCCAGCAAGAGGGGGGGACAGGGTGTAGATGGCTACACCTTC. Amino acids: CASKRGGQGVDGYTF.

The gene calls are TRBV10-3 and TRBJ2-1, with D possibly TRBD1 on 6 matching bases. CDR3 length equals 13 residues. CDR1 and CDR2 from the germline V gene are ENHRY and SYGVKD. Trimming left V 2 bases short and J 8 bases short, with 10 bases between. In nucleotides, the CDR3 is TGTGCCATCAGTGAGGGGGGCTTTGATGAGCAGTTCTTC. It encodes CAISEGGFDEQFF.

The chain links TRBV30 to TRBJ2-4, with D unclear. The CDR3 length is 13 residues. Trimming cost V 2 bases and J 6 bases, with 11 bases left between them. Germline CDR1 reads GTSNPN; CDR2 reads SVGIG (reference sequence). The CDR3 DNA reads as TGTGCCTGGAGTACCAGCAGCTTAAACATTCAGTACTTC. Protein: CAWSTSSLNIQYF.

A word on this clone: Distinct nucleotide sequences in the sample also encode this CDR3. The genes are TRBV6-4 and TRBJ1-1; a weak D match, TRBD1 (5 bases). CDR1 and CDR2 from the germline V gene are MRHNA and SNTAGT. There are 14 residues in the CDR3. The V and J ends lost 0 bases and 1 base respectively, with 6 bases between them. The CDR3 DNA reads as TGTGCCAGCAGTGACTCCGGGGGGAACACTGAAGCTTTCTTT. It specifies CASSDSGGNTEAFF.

This clone was recorded only once. The V call is TRBV6-1, the J call TRBJ1-1; 7 bases match TRBD1. V lost 4 bases, J lost 0 bases, and 5 bases stayed unmatched. Per germline, CDR1 MNHNS and CDR2 SASEGT. The CDR3 length is 15 residues. The CDR3 bases are TGTGCCAGCAGTGGGGGGACAGACCTGAACACTGAAGCTTTCTTT. It encodes CASSGGTDLNTEAFF.

This chain links TRBV2 with TRBJ2-3; no reliable D call. Trimming stripped 8 bases from V and 5 bases from J, with 11 bases between. This CDR3 has 12 amino acids. Germline lookup yields CDR1 SNHLY and CDR2 FYNNEI. The CDR3 loop reads CASSTARDTQYF. CDR3 coding DNA: TGTGCCAGCTCGACCGCCCGAGATACGCAGTATTTT.

The chain is built from TRBV18 and TRBJ1-4; the match to TRBD1 covers 9 bases. The length of the CDR3 is 17 residues. Germline V CDR1 and CDR2: KGHSH, LQKENI. Germline trimming cut 0 bases from V and 0 bases from J; bases unmatched to any gene: 2. CDR3 coding DNA: TGTGCCAGCTCACCACCGGGACAGGGAACAACTAATGAAAAACTGTTTTTT. Residues: CASSPPGQGTTNEKLFF.

The gene calls are TRBV20-1 and TRBJ1-2, with 7 bases lining up with TRBD1. Unmatched junction bases numbered 3, after V lost 6 bases and J lost 5 bases. Germline loops: CDR1 DFQATT, CDR2 SNEGSKA (reference sequence). This CDR3 contains 11 residues. The CDR3 nucleotides read TGCAGTGCGACAGGGCTGTATGGCTACACCTTC. It codes for CSATGLYGYTF.

The chain recombines TRBV9 with TRBJ1-6, with D possibly matching TRBD1 (6 bases). Germline V gives CDR1 SGDLS, CDR2 YYNGEE. CDR3 length: 13 amino acids. V lost 4 bases, J lost 10 bases, and 12 bases lay in between. The DNA for the CDR3 is TGTGCCAGCAGCCCAGAGGGGGTCTCACCCCTCCACTTT. Its translation: CASSPEGVSPLHF.

The rearrangement links TRBV18 to TRBJ1-2; no firm D call. Germline V gene lookup returns CDR1 KGHSH and CDR2 LQKENI. V was trimmed by 2 bases and J by 1 base, leaving 11 bases between them. CDR3 length: 15 residues. The CDR3 DNA sequence: TGTGCCAGCTCACCATCCGGGATCGATAACTATGGCTACACCTTC. Translating gives CASSPSGIDNYGYTF.

A note on this clone: At the DNA level, this CDR3 is encoded by other sequences in the same sample as well. The chain joins TRBV18 to TRBJ2-5, with D perhaps matching TRBD2 (6 bases). The CDR3 extends over 14 amino acids. Germline CDR1 is KGHSH and CDR2 is LQKENI. V was trimmed by 5 bases and J by 3 bases, leaving 13 bases between them. In DNA, the CDR3 is TGTGCCAGCTCATCTCGGACGGGGGAAGAGACCCAGTACTTC. This gives the protein CASSSRTGEETQYF.

The chain combines TRBV28 with TRBJ1-5; the D is unclear. V lost 6 bases to trimming and J lost 7 bases, with 10 bases between them. Germline CDR1 and CDR2: MDHEN and SYDVKM. The CDR3 is 12 residues long. CDR3 sequence reads: CASSLLEQPQHF. The CDR3 nucleotides are TGTGCCAGCAGCCTACTCGAACAGCCCCAGCATTTT.

V and J are TRBV28 and TRBJ1-2; perhaps TRBD1 as D (6 bases). Germline-derived CDR1 and CDR2 are MDHEN and SYDVKM. V lost 5 bases to trimming and J lost 0 bases, with 16 bases between them. This CDR3 is built from 16 residues. CDR3 loop: CASSPHDRNANYGYTF. The CDR3 bases are TGTGCCAGCAGTCCACACGACAGGAACGCTAACTATGGCTACACCTTC.

The chain links TRBV14 to TRBJ2-1, with D maybe TRBD2 (6 bases). Germline-derived CDR1 and CDR2 are SGHDN and FVKESK. Trimming removed 4 bases from V and 1 base from J, with 20 bases in between. The CDR3 extends over 18 amino acids. This CDR3 reads CASSPLGSSDPSYNEQFF. The CDR3 DNA sequence: TGTGCCAGCAGCCCCCTGGGCTCTAGCGACCCTTCCTACAATGAGCAGTTCTTC.

The CDR3: CASSFPNSPSSTDTQYF. DNA for the CDR3: TGTGCCAGCAGCTTCCCAAACAGCCCTTCTAGCACAGATACGCAGTATTTT. V gene TRBV5-4 combines with J gene TRBJ2-3; D unclear. The length of the CDR3 is 17 residues. The germline V gene encodes CDR1 SGHNT and CDR2 YYREEE (reference sequence). Between the trimmed V and J ends, which lost 2 bases and 0 bases, there was a span of 16 bases.

For this clone: The sample carries other DNA sequences with the same CDR3. The V and J genes are TRBV28 and TRBJ2-7; D may be TRBD2 (5 bases). There are 15 residues in the CDR3. Germline values: CDR1 MDHEN, CDR2 SYDVKM. Between the trimmed V and J ends, which lost 2 bases and 1 base, there was a span of 12 bases. This CDR3 is CASSLGTSGSYEQYF. DNA for the CDR3: TGTGCCAGCAGTTTAGGTACCTCGGGGTCCTACGAGCAGTACTTC.

The chain carries TRBV7-8 and TRBJ2-2, with a possible D match to TRBD1 (7 bases). Trimming pared 0 bases from V and 5 bases from J, leaving 13 bases between. This CDR3 contains 16 residues. From germline, CDR1 is SGHVS and CDR2 FQNEAQ. The CDR3 nucleotides read TGTGCCAGCAGCTTAGCGGTCAGGGGGGTAACCGGGGAGCTGTTTTTT. It yields the protein CASSLAVRGVTGELFF.

V is TRBV10-3 and J is TRBJ1-2; no definite D call. Germline CDR1 reads ENHRY; CDR2 reads SYGVKD. CDR3 size: 14 residues. Trimming pared 2 bases from V and 4 bases from J, leaving 11 bases between. The CDR3 DNA reads as TGTGCCATCAGTGAGAGGGAAGGCCTCTATGGCTACACCTTC. Its protein product is CAISEREGLYGYTF.

This clone is a singleton in its sample. The V call is TRBV27, the J call TRBJ1-4; TRBD1 aligns across 12 bases. Trimming cost V 3 bases and J 5 bases; bases outside gene matches: 10. This CDR3 is 18 amino acids long. Germline V gene sequence: CDR1 MNHEY, CDR2 SMNVEV (reference sequence). The CDR3 protein is CASSFNKGTGGYNEKLFF. The CDR3 bases are TGTGCCAGCAGTTTTAATAAGGGGACAGGGGGCTACAATGAAAAACTGTTTTTT.